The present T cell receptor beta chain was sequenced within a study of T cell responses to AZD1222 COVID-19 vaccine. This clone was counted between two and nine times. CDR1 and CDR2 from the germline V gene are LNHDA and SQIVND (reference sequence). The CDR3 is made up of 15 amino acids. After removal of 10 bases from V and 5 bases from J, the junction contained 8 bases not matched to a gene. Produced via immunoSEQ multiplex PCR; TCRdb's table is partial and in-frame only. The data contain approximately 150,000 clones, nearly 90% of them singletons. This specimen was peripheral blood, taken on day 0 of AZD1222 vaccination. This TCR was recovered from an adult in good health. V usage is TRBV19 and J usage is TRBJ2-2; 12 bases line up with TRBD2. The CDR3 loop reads CATRLAGEETGELFF. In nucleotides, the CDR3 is TGTGCCACCCGACTAGCGGGAGAAGAAACCGGGGAGCTGTTTTTT.